A selection of T cell receptor beta chains follows, all from one sample in a study of shared clonotypes between healthy human individuals. Sequenced by immunoSEQ multiplex PCR; TCRdb stores in-frame clones only, minus some. The sample carries about 100,000 clones, 68% recorded once. Sequencing used memory CD8+ T cells sorted from blood. The receptors were gathered from a man younger than 40 in good health. Both conserved end residues are trimmed from each CDR3.

v_call	cdr3_length	j_call	cdr3_aa
TRBV6-1	14	TRBJ1-2	ASSERGQGVIYGYT
TRBV6-1	13	TRBJ2-3	ASSALQGSTDTQY
TRBV5-1	14	TRBJ2-3	ASSLRGRRGTDTQY
TRBV28	13	TRBJ1-5	ASSHAGQGGQPQH
TRBV6-5	11	TRBJ2-7	ASSGTPSYEQY
TRBV2	11	TRBJ1-1	ASRKGRGAEAF
TRBV29-1	14	TRBJ2-7	SVVRTSGDGSYEQY
TRBV7-9	12	TRBJ2-7	ASEETSGPYEQY
TRBV11-2	14	TRBJ2-1	ASSLRASRYYNEQF
TRBV2	11	TRBJ2-5	ASSGRVQETQY
TRBV29-1	10	TRBJ2-5	SVVGQEETQY
TRBV7-9	13	TRBJ2-3	ASSLVRSSTETQY